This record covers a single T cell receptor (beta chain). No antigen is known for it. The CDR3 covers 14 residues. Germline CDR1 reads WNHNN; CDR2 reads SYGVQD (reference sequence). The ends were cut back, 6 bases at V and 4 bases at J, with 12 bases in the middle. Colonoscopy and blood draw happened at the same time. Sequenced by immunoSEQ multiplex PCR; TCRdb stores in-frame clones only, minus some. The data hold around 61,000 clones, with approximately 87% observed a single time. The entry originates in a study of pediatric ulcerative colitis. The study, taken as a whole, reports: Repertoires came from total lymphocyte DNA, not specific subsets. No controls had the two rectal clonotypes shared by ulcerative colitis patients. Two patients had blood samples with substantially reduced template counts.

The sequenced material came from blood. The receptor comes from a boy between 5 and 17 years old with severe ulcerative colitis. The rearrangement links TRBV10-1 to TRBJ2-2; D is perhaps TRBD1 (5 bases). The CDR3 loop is CASSQGSSTGELFF. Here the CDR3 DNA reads TGCGCCAGCAGCCAGGGAAGTTCCACCGGGGAGCTGTTTTTT.